This entry concerns a single TCR beta chain. Each person with ophthalmopathy scored at least 3 on the Clinical Activity Score, reached NOSPECS grade 4 or higher, and had been ill under 3 months. The study excluded patients with uncontrolled infection, other autoimmune disease, pregnancy or lactation. Diagnoses rested on clinical symptoms, serum thyroxine and TRAb, thyroid ultrasound and orbital computed tomography. This entry belongs to a study of T cells in Graves' hyperthyroidism and ophthalmopathy. The germline gives CDR1 MDHEN, CDR2 SYDVKM. V was cut by 2 bases and J by 3 bases, with 10 bases left in between. This CDR3 region has 15 residues. Researchers took RNA transcripts and amplified the TCR beta CDR3 regions from them. The HTBI primer set drove a first-round RT-PCR of the TCR CDR3. In TCRdb, the multiplex PCR reads were re-called with MiXCR into one record per CDR3 protein. The sample includes a few hundred thousand distinct CDR3 sequences, 18% of them seen just once.

The gene calls are TRBV28 and TRBJ2-2, with D perhaps being TRBD1 or TRBD2 (5 bases each). The sequencing sample was made of blood. This clonotype was obtained from a man aged 18 to 29 with Graves' ophthalmopathy. CDR3 region: CASSLTGTHTGELFF. CDR3 sequence (DNA): TGTGCCAGCAGTTTAACCGGGACCCACACCGGGGAGCTGTTTTTT.